A single sample is the source of the 3 T cell receptor beta chains below, sequenced in a study of regulatory T cells in long-lasting Graves disease. Time point noted: newly diagnosed GD, antithyroid drugs for less than 3 months. PBMC RNA was the source of the TCR library. According to the study, TCR beta libraries were built with iRepertoire HTBI primers and CDR3-region Arm-PCR. TCRdb itself ran the multiplex PCR reads through MiXCR, one entry per CDR3 protein. Of about 530,000 distinct CDR3 sequences in the sample, around 16% were seen once. These data were likewise used in another study, on T cells in Graves' hyperthyroidism and ophthalmopathy.

Sequenced here: peripheral blood mononuclear cells (PBMCs), sampled at new diagnosis, from a patient treated with antithyroid drugs. These receptors originate from a woman between 40 and 65 years old with Graves disease.

V gene TRBV7-2 combines with J gene TRBJ2-6; D is unclear. V was shortened by 5 bases and J by 0 bases, with 8 bases between the two germline ends. This CDR3 contains 15 residues. Germline V gene sequence: CDR1 SGHTA, CDR2 FQGNSA. The CDR3 is CASSPWGSGANVLTF. DNA for the CDR3: TGTGCCAGCAGCCCCTGGGGCTCTGGGGCCAACGTCCTGACTTTC.

This chain connects TRBV29-1 to TRBJ1-2; no firm D call. CDR3 size: 12 residues. Trimming removed 7 bases from V and 4 bases from J, with 13 bases in between. Germline V gene lookup returns CDR1 SQVTM and CDR2 ANQGSEA. This CDR3 is CSAHPPGYGYTF. CDR3 coding DNA: TGCAGCGCCCACCCACCCGGCTATGGCTACACCTTC. The whole variable domain, remainder taken from reference TRBV29-1 and TRBJ1-2, is SAVISQKPSRDICQRGTSLTIQCQVDSQVTMMFWYRQQPGQSLTLIATANQGSEATYESGFVIDKFPISRPNLTFSTLTVSNMSPEDSSIYLCSAHPPGYGYTFGSGTRLTVV.

Ten or more counts support this clonotype. The CDR3 bases are TGTGCCAGCAGTGGGCAGGGTGGGGAAAAACTGTTTTTT. This gives the protein CASSGQGGEKLFF. J is TRBJ1-4 and V is TRBV6-1, with D tentatively TRBD1 (5 bases). V lost 4 bases, J lost 8 bases, and 11 bases lay in between. The germline V gene encodes CDR1 MNHNS and CDR2 SASEGT. The CDR3 totals 13 residues.